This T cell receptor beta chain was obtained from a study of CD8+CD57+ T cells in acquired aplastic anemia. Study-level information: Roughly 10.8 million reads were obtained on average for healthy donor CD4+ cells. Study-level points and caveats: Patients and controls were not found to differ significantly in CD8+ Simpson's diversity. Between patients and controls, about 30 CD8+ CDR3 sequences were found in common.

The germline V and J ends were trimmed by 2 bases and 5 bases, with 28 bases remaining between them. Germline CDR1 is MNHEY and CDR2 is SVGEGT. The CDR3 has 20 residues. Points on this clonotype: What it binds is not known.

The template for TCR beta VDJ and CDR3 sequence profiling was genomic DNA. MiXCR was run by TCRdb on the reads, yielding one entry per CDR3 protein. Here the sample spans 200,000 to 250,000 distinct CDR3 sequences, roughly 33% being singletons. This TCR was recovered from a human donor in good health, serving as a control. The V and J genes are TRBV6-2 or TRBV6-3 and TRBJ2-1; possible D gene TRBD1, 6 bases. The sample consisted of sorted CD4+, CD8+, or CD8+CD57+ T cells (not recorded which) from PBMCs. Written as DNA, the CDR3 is TGTGCCAGCAGTTACAATCGGGCGACAGGCGCTCTGAGAGGTAACAATGAGCAGTTCTTC. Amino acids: CASSYNRATGALRGNNEQFF.